This T cell receptor (beta chain) was observed in a study of OX40 agonist ivuxolimab in advanced cancers. Study-wide results and limits: At 0.1-3.0 mg/kg, partial responders had clonal expansion among the lowest observed. Several nonresponders also turned out to have low normalized T-cell clonal expansion.

This clone was detected once. Its antigen is as yet unknown. TCRdb's copy holds only in-frame clones and misses some; the assay was immunoSEQ multiplex PCR. The sample records roughly 70,000 clones, about 91% being singletons. V lost 2 bases and J lost 5; bases outside the gene matches: 5. Per germline, CDR1 ENHRY and CDR2 SYGVKD. CDR3 length: 16 amino acids. The chain combines TRBV10-3 with TRBJ2-5; 13 nucleotides line up with TRBD2. The source was CD4+ or CD8+ T cells sorted from blood, collected in a trial of the OX40 agonist ivuxolimab. The sequence came from an adult with an advanced solid tumor such as melanoma, head and neck, liver or kidney cancer. CDR3 protein: CAISEASTSGGETQYF. CDR3 sequence (DNA): TGTGCCATCAGTGAGGCTTCGACTAGCGGGGGGGAGACCCAGTACTTC.